Below, 22 T cell receptor beta chains from the same sample are listed, as sequenced in a study of blood T cell repertoires in COVID-19. This table comes from immunoSEQ multiplex PCR, and its TCRdb copy is limited to in-frame clones, with some not included. The sample records 270,000 or so clones, under 90% being singletons. Source material: peripheral blood. The receptors shown here come from a woman aged 60-75 years with active or convalescent COVID-19.

The gene calls are TRBV19 and TRBJ2-7, with TRBD2 matching over 8 bases. Trimming took 3 bases from V and 0 from J; bases not matched to a gene: 4. Germline V gives CDR1 LNHDA, CDR2 SQIVND (reference sequence). This CDR3 contains 15 residues. The DNA for the CDR3 is TGTGCCAGTAGTATCGGGGGGGCCCCCTCCTACGAGCAGTACTTC. Residues: CASSIGGAPSYEQYF.

This sequence joins TRBV2 and TRBJ1-3; possible D gene TRBD1, 5 bases. Trimming removed 1 base at V and 4 bases at J, with 5 bases between. The V gene's germline CDR1 is SNHLY and CDR2 FYNNEI. This CDR3 region has 13 residues. This CDR3 is CASSEDRGNTIYF. The CDR3 nucleotides read TGTGCCAGCAGTGAAGACAGGGGAAACACCATATATTTT.

The gene calls are TRBV5-6 and TRBJ2-7; 9 positions agree with TRBD2. The CDR3 extends over 18 amino acids. Germline V CDR1 and CDR2: SGHDT, YYEEEE. V lost 2 bases to trimming and J lost 4 bases; unmatched junction nucleotides: 16. Here the CDR3 DNA reads TGTGCCAGCAGCTTTCGATTCCTAGCGGGGTCGGGTGGATACGAGCAGTACTTC. It encodes CASSFRFLAGSGGYEQYF.

This clone was counted a few times. The V and J genes are TRBV2 and TRBJ1-2; 10 positions match TRBD1. In germline, CDR1 is SNHLY, CDR2 FYNNEI. The ends lost 6 bases at V and 6 bases at J; junction bases unmatched: 19. The CDR3 is 18 amino acids. CDR3: CASRYRHRDRGPSDGYTF. The CDR3 region has the DNA TGTGCCAGCAGATACCGTCACCGGGACAGGGGCCCCTCCGATGGCTACACCTTC.

The V and J genes are TRBV29-1 and TRBJ2-3; 9 positions agree with TRBD2. CDR1 and CDR2 from the germline V gene are SQVTM and ANQGSEA. The CDR3 contains 13 residues. V gave up 4 bases and J gave up 3 bases; unmatched junction bases: 2. CDR3 sequence: CSVAAGGTDTQYF. The CDR3 bases are TGCAGCGTTGCGGCGGGAGGGACAGATACGCAGTATTTT.

The rearrangement joins TRBV3-1 (or the pseudogene TRBV3-2) to TRBJ1-2; 7 bases are a match to TRBD1. Germline V gives CDR1 LGHDT, CDR2 YNNKEL (reference sequence). With V trimmed by 11 bases and J by 4 bases, 10 bases remained unmatched. There are 13 residues in the CDR3. The chain's CDR3 is CAREGPGGYGYTF. DNA of the CDR3: TGTGCCCGCGAGGGTCCAGGGGGCTATGGCTACACCTTC.

The count of this clone is one. This chain joins TRBV10-3 and TRBJ1-1, with no clear D. Trimming took off 2 bases at V and 4 bases at J, with 5 bases between the two ends. Germline V lookup: CDR1 ENHRY, CDR2 SYGVKD. CDR3 size: 12 residues. CDR3 nucleotide sequence: TGTGCCATCAGTGAGGGGCTCACTGAAGCTTTCTTT. As protein: CAISEGLTEAFF.

The chain uses TRBV6-6 and TRBJ1-2, with 7 bases fitting TRBD1. The germline gives CDR1 MNHNY, CDR2 SVGAGI (reference sequence). The CDR3 length is 14 residues. After removal of 2 bases from V and 8 bases from J, the junction contained 8 bases not matched to a gene. The CDR3: CASSYGGGGGGYTF. CDR3 bases: TGTGCCAGCAGTTACGGAGGGGGCGGGGGGGGCTACACCTTC.

The chain couples TRBV20-1 to TRBJ2-6; 11 bases map to TRBD1. V shed 3 bases and J 2 bases; nucleotides not matched to a gene: 6. The CDR3 contains 17 residues. Germline V gene data show CDR1 as DFQATT and CDR2 as SNEGSKA (reference sequence). The CDR3 coding sequence is TGCAGTGCTAGTCGGACAGGGGGCGCGGCTGGGGCCAACGTCCTGACTTTC. It specifies CSASRTGGAAGANVLTF.

V and J are TRBV9 and TRBJ2-5; 13 bases align to TRBD2. Trimming removed 4 bases from V and 5 bases from J; junction bases left unmatched: 8. The CDR3 is 16 residues long. From germline, CDR1 is SGDLS and CDR2 YYNGEE. This CDR3 reads CASSSRTSGGMETQYF. The DNA of the CDR3 is TGTGCCAGCAGCAGCCGGACTAGCGGGGGCATGGAGACCCAGTACTTC.

The rearrangement uses TRBV5-1 and TRBJ1-1; D is ambiguous. Germline lookup yields CDR1 SGHRS and CDR2 YFSETQ. Trimming stripped 3 bases from V and 11 bases from J, with 14 bases between. There are 12 residues in the CDR3. The chain's CDR3 is CASSSEAKAAFF. The CDR3 DNA sequence: TGCGCCAGCAGCTCTGAAGCAAAAGCGGCTTTCTTT. Using reference TRBV5-1 and TRBJ1-1 for the parts outside the CDR3, the full variable domain is KAGVTQTPRYLIKTRGQQVTLSCSPISGHRSVSWYQQTPGQGLQFLFEYFSETQRNKGNFPGRFSGRQFSNSRSEMNVSTLELGDSALYLCASSSEAKAAFFGQGTRLTVV.

V gene TRBV5-1 combines with J gene TRBJ2-3; 13 nucleotides match TRBD2. This CDR3 comprises 17 residues. Germline V lookup: CDR1 SGHRS, CDR2 YFSETQ. J gave up 0 bases and V 5 bases, and 6 bases lay outside the gene matches. CDR3 sequence reads: CASSRTSGGSSTDTQYF. The DNA of the CDR3 is TGCGCCAGCAGTCGGACTAGCGGGGGTTCTAGCACAGATACGCAGTATTTT.

This chain links TRBV2 with TRBJ1-2; D is unclear. CDR1 and CDR2 from the germline V gene are SNHLY and FYNNEI. V was cut by 3 bases and J by 2 bases, with 19 bases left in between. This CDR3 contains 17 residues. The CDR3: CASSEGTAVSANYGYTF. DNA of the CDR3: TGTGCCAGCAGTGAGGGAACAGCGGTCTCAGCGAACTATGGCTACACCTTC.

The chain recombines TRBV5-1 with TRBJ2-4; 10 bases map to TRBD2. J gave up 7 bases and V 2 bases, and 3 bases lay outside the gene matches. The CDR3 covers 14 residues. CDR1 SGHRS and CDR2 YFSETQ come from the germline V gene. The CDR3 spells CASSFSGGNNIQYF. DNA for the CDR3: TGCGCCAGCAGCTTTAGCGGGGGGAACAACATTCAGTACTTC.

The V call is TRBV19, the J call TRBJ1-4, with 7 bases fitting TRBD1. V lost 3 bases, J lost 10 bases, and 2 bases stayed unmatched. Germline lookup yields CDR1 LNHDA and CDR2 SQIVND (reference sequence). This CDR3 is built from 12 residues. The DNA of the CDR3 is TGTGCCAGTAGTATGGACAGGTTAAAACTGTTTTTT. Amino acids: CASSMDRLKLFF.

In DNA form, the CDR3 reads TGTGCCAGCAGCTACCGGACTCCTCGCCCAACTCCTCGGGAGGGGTCGATGAACACTGAAGCTTTCTTT. Its translation is CASSYRTPRPTPREGSMNTEAFF. The rearrangement uses TRBV3-1 (or the pseudogene TRBV3-2) and TRBJ1-1, with a tentative D call TRBD1 (5 bases). This CDR3 region has 23 residues. CDR1 and CDR2 (germline): LGHDT, YNNKEL (reference sequence). V was cut by 5 bases and J by 0 bases, with 37 bases left in between.

The V call is TRBV10-3, the J call TRBJ2-3, with D hard to call. Trimming took off 5 bases at V and 4 bases at J, with 7 bases between the two ends. Germline assignment: CDR1 ENHRY and CDR2 SYGVKD. The CDR3 runs 12 residues. For the CDR3, the DNA is TGTGCCATCAGTATGGCCCCAGATACGCAGTATTTT. Translation gives CAISMAPDTQYF.

This clone was seen a few times. The rearrangement joins TRBV11-2 to TRBJ2-7; D ambiguous. In germline, CDR1 is SGHAT, CDR2 FQNNGV. CDR3 size: 12 residues. Trimming took off 6 bases at V and 5 bases at J, with 11 bases between the two ends. CDR3 loop: CASSPLPHEQYF. Here the CDR3 DNA reads TGTGCCAGCAGTCCACTCCCCCACGAGCAGTACTTC.

This clone has a single count. In nucleotides, the CDR3 is TGTGCCAGCAGTGGTCTCCAGGACAGGGAGGGGGATGGCTACACCTTC. It translates to CASSGLQDREGDGYTF. The chain has TRBV25-1 and TRBJ1-2; 8 nucleotides line up with TRBD1. J lost 6 bases, V lost 4 bases, and 13 bases had no gene match. CDR1 and CDR2 (germline): MGHDK, SYGVNS. The CDR3 covers 16 residues.

The chain combines TRBV19 with TRBJ1-2; 7 bases fit TRBD1. Germline assignment: CDR1 LNHDA and CDR2 SQIVND (reference sequence). V was clipped by 3 bases and J by 1 base; unmatched bases: 5. This CDR3 has 15 amino acids. The CDR3: CASSMRRDSNYGYTF. In nucleotides, the CDR3 is TGTGCCAGTAGTATGAGAAGGGACAGTAACTATGGCTACACCTTC.

The V call is TRBV6-2 or TRBV6-3, the J call TRBJ1-1, with D possibly TRBD1 on 5 matching bases. The germline V gene encodes CDR1 MNHEY and CDR2 SVGEGT. The V gene lost 0 bases and the J gene lost 4 bases, with 15 bases spanning the gap. This CDR3 has 16 amino acids. The CDR3 region is CASSYSRGEVGTEAFF. The CDR3 nucleotides read TGTGCCAGCAGTTACTCGAGAGGGGAGGTAGGCACTGAAGCTTTCTTT.

The rearrangement uses TRBV6-2 or TRBV6-3 and TRBJ1-5; 12 nucleotides match TRBD1. The CDR3 covers 19 residues. Unmatched junction bases numbered 7, after V lost 0 bases and J lost 1 base. CDR1 and CDR2 (germline): MNHEY, SVGEGT. As DNA, the CDR3 is TGTGCCAGCAGTTACTCTCCGGGACAGGGGGCGATAAGCAATCAGCCCCAGCATTTT. Translating gives CASSYSPGQGAISNQPQHF.